This TCR beta chain was documented in a study of technical replicates of blood from a handful of donors. The V and J ends lost 2 bases and 5 bases, in that order; junction bases with no gene match: 8. Germline V gives CDR1 MNHNY, CDR2 SVGAGI (reference sequence). CDR3 size: 16 residues. Generated by immunoSEQ multiplex PCR, the TCRdb table keeps only in-frame clones and is missing some. The sample shows 75,000 to 100,000 clones, 94% of them seen only once. The origin of this receptor is a human donor in good health. The sample was T cells isolated from PBMCs. V and J are TRBV6-6 and TRBJ1-1; 10 nucleotides align to TRBD1. DNA for the CDR3: TGTGCCAGCAGTTACACCGCCGACAGGGGGCAAACTGAAGCTTTCTTT. Translating it yields CASSYTADRGQTEAFF.